This T cell receptor beta chain was profiled in a study of response to subunit inactivated influenza vaccine. Regarding the study as a whole: The authors put forward the suggestion that each seasonal influenza vaccination may bring in only a limited number of new T cells.

MiXCR, applied by TCRdb to the RT-PCR reads, yields one record per CDR3 protein. The top ten clones hold 11% of a sample with about 610,000 distinct CDR3 sequences, approximately 15% of them seen once. This clonotype was counted ten times or more. Antigen: not known. The specimen was PBMCs from blood, collected roughly 12 days after vaccination. The source is a man between 50 and 59 years old who received an inactivated influenza vaccine.

The CDR3 DNA follows: TGCAGTGCCCCCGGCTGGAGCGGGACAGATACGCAGTATTTT. It specifies CSAPGWSGTDTQYF. The V gene is TRBV20-1, the J gene TRBJ2-3; maybe TRBD2 (6 bases). Trimming stripped 6 bases from V and 3 bases from J, with 16 bases between. CDR1 and CDR2 from the germline V gene are DFQATT and SNEGSKA (reference sequence). The CDR3 spans 14 residues.